The 9 T cell receptor beta chains presented below share a single source sample, sequenced in a study of human T cells and chemical hapten exposure. TCRdb re-called the RACE reads through MiXCR, storing one row per CDR3 protein. The sample comprises about 130,000 distinct CDR3 sequences, about 9.4% of which are singletons, and roughly 1.6% rests with the top ten. Noted time point: healthy volunteer bleed at 2 weeks. From whole blood left unfractionated, total RNA was extracted. The specimen sequenced was whole blood. The receptors originated from a male donor in good health. Some clones in this sample may be carry-over from other donors' samples.

The J gene is TRBJ1-5, the V gene TRBV6-5, with no clear D. The V end lost 7 bases, the J end lost 1 base, and 11 bases lay between the germline ends. The germline V gene has CDR1 MNHEY and CDR2 SVGAGI. This CDR3 is 14 amino acids long. The CDR3 loop reads CASKKAGSNQPQHF. DNA of the CDR3: TGTGCCAGCAAGAAGGCTGGGAGCAATCAGCCCCAGCATTTT.

V usage is TRBV19 and J usage is TRBJ1-5; 7 bases line up with TRBD1. CDR1 is LNHDA, CDR2 SQIVND, per germline (reference sequence). With 8 bases clipped from V and 2 bases from J, the junction kept 12 bases outside the gene matches. This CDR3 has 16 amino acids. CDR3 loop: CASSPGTAVRNQPQHF. In DNA form, the CDR3 reads TGTGCCAGTTCTCCCGGGACAGCGGTTCGCAATCAGCCCCAGCATTTT. The full variable domain, in which reference TRBV19 and TRBJ1-5 provide the parts outside the CDR3, is DGGITQSPKYLFRKEGQNVTLSCEQNLNHDAMYWYRQDPGQGLRLIYYSQIVNDFQKGDIAEGYSVSREKKESFPLTVTSAQKNPTAFYLCASSPGTAVRNQPQHFGDGTRLSIL.

This clonotype was counted between two and nine times. The rearrangement uses TRBV5-5 and TRBJ1-5; D is perhaps TRBD1 (5 bases). V gave up 0 bases and J gave up 0 bases, with 7 bases separating them. The germline gives CDR1 SGHKS, CDR2 YYEKEE (reference sequence). This CDR3 has 15 amino acids. CDR3 nucleotide sequence: TGTGCCAGCAGCTTGGGCACAGGTAGCAATCAGCCCCAGCATTTT. The encoded protein is CASSLGTGSNQPQHF. Full variable domain (remainder filled in from reference TRBV5-5 and TRBJ1-5): DAGVTQSPTHLIKTRGQQVTLRCSPISGHKSVSWYQQVLGQGPQFIFQYYEKEERGRGNFPDRFSARQFPNYSSELNVNALLLGDSALYLCASSLGTGSNQPQHFGDGTRLSIL.

This chain uses TRBV6-2 or TRBV6-3 with TRBJ2-7, with TRBD2 identical over 8 bases. J gave up 4 bases and V 4 bases, and 9 bases lay outside the gene matches. This CDR3 is built from 15 residues. Germline V gene lookup returns CDR1 MNHEY and CDR2 SVGEGT. In DNA form, the CDR3 reads TGTGCCAGCAGTTTCGCCGGGGGGGCCCCTTACGAGCAGTACTTC. Its translation: CASSFAGGAPYEQYF.

This clonotype has at least ten counts. The V gene is TRBV10-1, the J gene TRBJ1-1; the D is unclear. Trimming took 4 bases from V and 6 from J, leaving 12 bases between them. Per the germline V gene, CDR1 is WNHNN and CDR2 is SYGVQD (reference sequence). The CDR3 is 13 amino acids. The CDR3 DNA follows: TGCGCCAGCAGTGTAGCAGGCGTGGCTGAAGCTTTCTTT. Its protein is CASSVAGVAEAFF.

Comment on this clonotype: The CDR3 end shows no conserved phenylalanine or tryptophan, and so a read error is likely. The chain employs TRBV13 and TRBJ2-5; the D is unclear. Trimming left V 1 base short and J 1 base short, with 10 bases between. CDR1 PRHDT and CDR2 FYEKMQ come from the germline V gene (reference sequence). The CDR3 runs 15 residues. CDR3: CASSLARSVQETQYL. The CDR3 bases are TGTGCCAGCAGCTTAGCTAGGTCCGTCCAAGAGACCCAGTACCTC.

This clonotype was observed many times. The chain employs TRBV29-1 and TRBJ2-2, with 8 bases lining up with TRBD2. J gave up 0 bases and V 3 bases, and 0 bases lay outside the gene matches. Germline V gene lookup returns CDR1 SQVTM and CDR2 ANQGSEA. The CDR3 length is 14 residues. CDR3 bases: TGCAGCGTTGAGGGACTAGCGAACACCGGGGAGCTGTTTTTT. Translating it yields CSVEGLANTGELFF.

Comment on this clonotype: An end of the junction does not agree with germline; a read error may underlie this. This sequence joins TRBV13 and TRBJ2-2, with D possibly matching TRBD1 (6 bases). The CDR3 covers 16 residues. From germline, CDR1 is PRHDT and CDR2 FYEKMQ (reference sequence). The CDR3 DNA follows: TGTGTCAGCAGCCTCCAGTCTACAGGGATCACCGGGGAGCTGTTTTTT. The encoded protein is CVSSLQSTGITGELFF.

This clonotype was seen at least ten times. The genes are TRBV5-5 and TRBJ1-1; D not certain. V shed 5 bases and J shed 5 bases, with 13 bases lying between them. Germline V CDR1 and CDR2: SGHKS, YYEKEE (reference sequence). The CDR3 length is 13 residues. The CDR3 DNA reads as TGTGCCAGCAGTTTTGGAAAGAGGACTGAAGCTTTCTTT. It codes for CASSFGKRTEAFF.